This T cell receptor beta chain was retrieved from a study of cytomegalovirus exposure and HLA in healthy donors. Overall study results and limits: In vitro data verified a few CMV-associated chains as specific for CMV antigens. For most TCR sequences rarity was the rule, although some public TCRs occurred in many donors. Researchers catalogued 164 TCR beta chains as cytomegalovirus-associated.

In regard to this clone: The target antigen is unknown.

Germline V lookup: CDR1 SGDLS, CDR2 YYNGEE. The CDR3 loop spans 15 amino acids. Trimming took off 0 bases at V and 5 bases at J, with 15 bases between the two ends. The data were produced by immunoSEQ multiplex PCR, yet TCRdb's version contains in-frame clones alone and is incomplete. The data hold 150,000 to 200,000 clones, with approximately 82% observed a single time. V usage is TRBV9 and J usage is TRBJ2-7, with D maybe TRBD1 (6 bases). The source of this sequence is a woman in her 30s in good health and CMV-seropositive. Sequencing input: PBMCs. The CDR3 DNA is TGTGCCAGCAGCGTAGTTGGGCAGGGGCCGCACGAGCAGTACTTC. This codes for CASSVVGQGPHEQYF.